Below are 2 T cell receptor beta chains sequenced from a single sample in a study of long-term antiretroviral therapy in people with HIV (dated by TCRdb to about 2022). The immunoSEQ hsTCRB v3.0 assay was used at survey level resolution for TRB variable region sequencing. Sourced from immuneACCESS, this table was stored by TCRdb with only in-frame sequences that have V and J called. A share of the clones is absent; for the studies checked, an unresolved V gene accounts for under half, and the remainder has no known explanation. The sample contains 25,000 to 30,000 clones, approximately 90% of them found a single time. About 3.9% of the sample belongs to the ten largest clones. This specimen consisted of unsorted PBMCs, obtained 3.1 years after starting antiretroviral therapy. Receptors were obtained from a man between 18 and 35 years old with HIV.

The rearrangement uses TRBV19 and TRBJ2-4; D possibly uses TRBD1 or TRBD2 (5 bases each). The CDR3 has 17 amino acids. The germline V gene encodes CDR1 LNHDA and CDR2 SQIVND (reference sequence). V was shortened by 4 bases and J by 4 bases, with 20 bases between the two germline ends. The CDR3 nucleotides read TGTGCCAGTAGTACCCCCCTCGAGGGACGCCGAAAAAACATTCAGTACTTC. Amino acids: CASSTPLEGRRKNIQYF.

The chain has TRBV6-5 and TRBJ2-5; TRBD1 aligns across 7 bases. This CDR3 contains 14 residues. CDR1 and CDR2 (germline): MNHEY, SVGAGI. J lost 1 base, V lost 4 bases, and 3 bases had no gene match. The CDR3 spells CASSLGGGQETQYF. The CDR3 nucleotides are TGTGCCAGCAGTTTAGGGGGCGGCCAAGAGACCCAGTACTTC.